A selection of T cell receptor beta chains follows, all from one sample in a study of shared clonotypes between healthy human individuals. TCRdb's table, derived via immunoSEQ multiplex PCR, lists solely in-frame clones and lacks some. The data hold over 2,000,000 clones, with about 93% observed a single time. Sequencing used naive CD8+ T cells from PBMCs. All receptors derive from a man aged 18 to 35 in good health. Some clones in this sample may be carry-over from other donors' samples. Both conserved end residues are part of each CDR3. A D gene is named only where the DNA matches it firmly. The size field is filled for only some rows; it gives once, few, many or a size class.

TRBD1	TRBJ1-2	.	TRBV6-5	CASSPDRAPNGYTF	TGTGCCAGCAGTCCAGACAGGGCACCTAATGGCTACACCTTC
.	TRBJ1-5	.	TRBV27	CASSLGGQYQPQHF	TGTGCCAGCAGTTTGGGGGGGCAATATCAGCCCCAGCATTTT
.	TRBJ1-5	.	TRBV4-3	CASSQVYSPNQPQHF	TGCGCCAGCAGCCAAGTATACTCCCCCAATCAGCCCCAGCATTTT
TRBD1	TRBJ1-1	.	TRBV9	CASSRGGARDTEAFF	TGTGCCAGCAGCAGAGGGGGCGCCAGGGACACTGAAGCTTTCTTT
TRBD2	TRBJ2-7	once	TRBV19	CASSNGLAGYEQYF	TGTGCCAGTAGTAACGGACTAGCCGGCTACGAGCAGTACTTC
TRBD1	TRBJ1-1	.	TRBV2	CASSTETGGTFMNTEAFF	TGTGCCAGCAGTACCGAGACAGGGGGCACCTTTATGAACACTGAAGCTTTCTTT
.	TRBJ2-1	.	TRBV21-1	CASPSRNSTREQFF	TGTGCCAGCCCATCACGGAACTCAACCCGTGAGCAGTTCTTC
.	TRBJ1-2	.	TRBV2	CASIGTDYGYTF	TGTGCCAGCATCGGGACGGACTATGGCTACACCTTC
TRBD2	TRBJ2-3	.	TRBV29-1	CSVEYRSGRALSTDTQYF	TGCAGCGTTGAATACCGGAGCGGGAGGGCCCTAAGCACAGATACGCAGTATTTT
.	TRBJ1-1	.	TRBV28	CASSLYYGNTEAFF	TGTGCCAGCAGTTTATATTACGGGAACACTGAAGCTTTCTTT
.	TRBJ2-5	.	TRBV7-9	CASSGRDTQETQYF	TGTGCCAGCAGCGGCCGGGACACCCAAGAGACCCAGTACTTC
.	TRBJ2-1	.	TRBV4-1	CASSRGDSGSSYNEQFF	TGCGCCAGCAGCCGGGGGGATAGCGGAAGCTCCTACAATGAGCAGTTCTTC
.	TRBJ2-5	.	TRBV30	CAWRALSSQETQYF	TGTGCCTGGAGGGCATTATCATCCCAAGAGACCCAGTACTTC
TRBD2	TRBJ2-7	.	TRBV7-2	CASSLEGLAGAYEQYF	TGTGCCAGCAGCTTGGAGGGACTAGCGGGAGCATACGAGCAGTACTTC
TRBD2	TRBJ2-5	once	TRBV9	CASSPWGEAGGETQYF	TGTGCCAGCAGCCCTTGGGGAGAAGCGGGGGGAGAGACCCAGTACTTC
.	TRBJ2-5	many	TRBV9	CASSLSGTEETQYF	TGTGCCAGCAGCTTGTCCGGGACGGAAGAGACCCAGTACTTC
.	TRBJ2-3	.	TRBV19	CASSIAGRGLLSTDTQYF	TGTGCCAGTAGTATAGCCGGACGGGGGCTACTTAGCACAGATACGCAGTATTTT
TRBD2	TRBJ2-1	.	TRBV29-1	CSVETSGRSNEQFF	TGCAGCGTTGAGACTAGCGGGAGATCTAATGAGCAGTTCTTC
TRBD2	TRBJ2-7	.	TRBV10-1	CAVYLTSGPYEQYF	TGCGCCGTATATTTGACTAGCGGTCCTTATGAGCAGTACTTC
TRBD1	TRBJ2-2	.	TRBV7-9	CASRPNRGTGELFF	TGTGCCAGCAGACCTAACAGGGGCACCGGGGAGCTGTTTTTT
.	TRBJ1-2	.	TRBV28	CATRGGRNYGYTF	TGTGCCACCAGGGGAGGGCGTAACTATGGCTACACCTTC
.	TRBJ2-2	once	TRBV28	CASSFPRDTGELFF	TGTGCCAGCAGCTTCCCCAGGGACACCGGGGAGCTGTTTTTT
.	TRBJ2-7	.	TRBV27	CASSLGGLGEQYF	TGTGCCAGCAGTTTAGGGGGACTGGGCGAGCAGTACTTC
.	TRBJ2-7	.	TRBV1	CTSSQDGLAPTYEQYF	TGCACCAGCAGCCAAGATGGCCTAGCGCCCACCTACGAGCAGTACTTC
.	TRBJ1-2	.	TRBV14	CASSQGAYGYTF	TGTGCCAGCAGCCAAGGGGCGTATGGCTACACCTTC
.	TRBJ2-7	.	TRBV28	CASIPDGFEYEQYF	TGTGCCAGCATCCCCGACGGCTTCGAGTACGAGCAGTACTTC
.	TRBJ2-3	.	TRBV28	CASSFVWTQRYF	TGTGCCAGCAGTTTTGTTTGGACCCAGCGGTATTTT
TRBD2	TRBJ2-1	once	TRBV28	CASSSQRESSYNEQFF	TGTGCCAGCAGCTCCCAGCGGGAGAGCTCCTACAATGAGCAGTTCTTC
.	TRBJ2-7	.	TRBV7-8	CASSSRDTKYEQYF	TGTGCCAGCAGCTCCCGGGACACCAAATACGAGCAGTACTTC
.	TRBJ2-5	.	TRBV7-9	CASSLGGTGWETQYF	TGTGCCAGCAGCTTAGGGGGGACGGGATGGGAGACCCAGTACTTC
.	TRBJ1-2	.	TRBV27	CASSPQDPADGYTF	TGTGCCAGCAGTCCCCAGGACCCTGCGGATGGCTACACCTTC
.	TRBJ2-7	.	TRBV27	CASRLQGWGRYEQYF	TGTGCCAGCAGACTACAGGGCTGGGGGCGCTACGAGCAGTACTTC
TRBD2	TRBJ2-1	once	TRBV28	CASSMTSGRALGEQFF	TGTGCCAGCAGTATGACTAGCGGGAGGGCCCTCGGTGAGCAGTTCTTC
.	TRBJ2-7	.	TRBV7-9	CASSWTRGPYPTQQYF	TGTGCCAGCAGCTGGACTCGCGGGCCTTATCCTACGCAGCAGTACTTC
.	TRBJ1-5	.	TRBV15	CATSRDLRRVSEPQHF	TGTGCCACCAGCAGAGATCTTCGACGGGTGAGCGAGCCCCAGCATTTT